The 2 T cell receptor beta chains given below trace back to one sample, sequenced in a study of glioma-infiltrating T cells. Amplification of TCR alpha and beta CDR3 regions from RNA used iRepertoire nested multiplex PCR. Via MiXCR, TCRdb re-called the multiplex PCR reads, giving one row per CDR3 protein. The sample holds around 350,000 distinct CDR3 sequences, 41% seen once. The specimen sequenced was glioma tissue, nonneoplastic brain tissue, or PBMCs (not recorded which). The receptor set was obtained from a human donor with low-grade glioma or glioblastoma, undergoing nonglioma brain surgery, or in good health (not recorded which).

The rearrangement joins TRBV7-2 to TRBJ1-2; D is ambiguous. The V end was cut by 5 bases, the J end by 4 bases, with 11 bases between. The germline V gene encodes CDR1 SGHTA and CDR2 FQGNSA. The CDR3 covers 13 residues. The CDR3 DNA sequence: TGTGCCAGCAGCCTATGGGGAGCCTATGGCTACACCTTC. It is translated as CASSLWGAYGYTF.

The chain couples TRBV19 to TRBJ1-2; D perhaps matches TRBD1 (5 bases). Per germline, CDR1 LNHDA and CDR2 SQIVND (reference sequence). Trimming removed 6 bases from V and 4 bases from J, with 15 bases in between. The CDR3 contains 14 residues. The CDR3 sequence is CASSWGLLLYGYTF. The DNA for the CDR3 is TGTGCCAGTAGCTGGGGACTTTTGCTCTATGGCTACACCTTC.